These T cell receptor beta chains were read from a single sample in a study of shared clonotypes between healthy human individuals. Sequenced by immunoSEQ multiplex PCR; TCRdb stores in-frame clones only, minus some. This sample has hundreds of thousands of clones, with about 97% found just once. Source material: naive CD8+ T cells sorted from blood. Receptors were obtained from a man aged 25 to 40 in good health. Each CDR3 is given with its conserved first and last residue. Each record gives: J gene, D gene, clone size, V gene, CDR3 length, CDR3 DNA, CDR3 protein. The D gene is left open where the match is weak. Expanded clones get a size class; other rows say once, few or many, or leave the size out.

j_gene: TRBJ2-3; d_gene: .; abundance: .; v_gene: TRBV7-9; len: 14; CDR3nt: TGTGCCAGCAGCCGCGGGTCACGCACAGATACGCAGTATTTT; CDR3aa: CASSRGSRTDTQYF
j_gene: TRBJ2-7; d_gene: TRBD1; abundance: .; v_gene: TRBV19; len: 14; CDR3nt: TGTGCCAGTAGTATCGGCGACAGGGCCCACGAGCAGTACTTC; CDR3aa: CASSIGDRAHEQYF
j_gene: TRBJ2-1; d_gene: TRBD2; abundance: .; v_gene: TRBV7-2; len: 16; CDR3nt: TGTGCCAGCAGACTCTATGGGGGGGAATCTGCCAATGAGCAGTTCTTC; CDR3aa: CASRLYGGESANEQFF
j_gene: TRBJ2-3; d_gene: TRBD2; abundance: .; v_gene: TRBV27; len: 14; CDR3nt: TGTGCCAGCAGCTTCGGACTAGCGGGGGATACGCAGTATTTT; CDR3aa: CASSFGLAGDTQYF
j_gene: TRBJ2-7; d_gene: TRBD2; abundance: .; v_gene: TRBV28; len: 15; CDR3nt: TGTGCCAGCAGTTTCGGGGGGAGTAGGCCCTACGAGCAGTACTTC; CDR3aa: CASSFGGSRPYEQYF
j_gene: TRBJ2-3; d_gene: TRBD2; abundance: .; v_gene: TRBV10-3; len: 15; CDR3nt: TGTGCCATCAGTGTTGGGACTAGTGCCACAGATACGCAGTATTTT; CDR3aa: CAISVGTSATDTQYF
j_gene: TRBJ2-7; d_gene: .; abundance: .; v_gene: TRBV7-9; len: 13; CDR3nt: TGTGCCAGCAGCTTCCAGAACTCCTACGAGCAGTACTTC; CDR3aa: CASSFQNSYEQYF
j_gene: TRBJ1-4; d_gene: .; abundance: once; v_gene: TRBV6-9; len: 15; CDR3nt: TGTGCCAGCAGTTGGGACGGGAGTGATAATGAAAAACTGTTTTTT; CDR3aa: CASSWDGSDNEKLFF
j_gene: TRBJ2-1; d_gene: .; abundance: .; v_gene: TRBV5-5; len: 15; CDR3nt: TGTGCCAGCAGCTTGACGGGTAGGATGTACAATGAGCAGTTCTTC; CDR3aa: CASSLTGRMYNEQFF
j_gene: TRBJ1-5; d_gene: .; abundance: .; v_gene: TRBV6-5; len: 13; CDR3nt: TGTGCCAGCAGTCAAGGGGCTAATCAGCCCCAGCATTTT; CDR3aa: CASSQGANQPQHF
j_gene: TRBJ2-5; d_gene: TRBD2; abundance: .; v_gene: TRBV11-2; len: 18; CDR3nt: TGTGCCAGCAGCTTCGGGACTAGCGGGATCTTAATGGGGGAGACCCAGTACTTC; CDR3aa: CASSFGTSGILMGETQYF
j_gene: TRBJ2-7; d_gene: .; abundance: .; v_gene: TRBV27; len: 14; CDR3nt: TGTGCCAGCAGGCTGACAGTATTGACCTACGAGCAGTACTTC; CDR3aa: CASRLTVLTYEQYF
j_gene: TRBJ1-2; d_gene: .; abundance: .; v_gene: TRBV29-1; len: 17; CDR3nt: TGCAGCGTTGCCTCCGGGACAAATACCGCACCCTACTATGGCTACACCTTC; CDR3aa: CSVASGTNTAPYYGYTF
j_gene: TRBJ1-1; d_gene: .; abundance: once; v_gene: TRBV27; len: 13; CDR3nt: TGTGCCAGCAGTTTATCCACTAACACTGAAGCTTTCTTT; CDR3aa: CASSLSTNTEAFF
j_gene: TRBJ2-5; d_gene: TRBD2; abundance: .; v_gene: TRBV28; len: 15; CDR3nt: TGTGCCAGCAGTTTAGAGTTATCGGGAGGGGAGACCCAGTACTTC; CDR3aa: CASSLELSGGETQYF
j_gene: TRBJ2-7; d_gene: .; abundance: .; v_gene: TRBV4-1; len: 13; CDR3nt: TGCGCCAGCAGCCAACAAGGAAACTACGAGCAGTACTTC; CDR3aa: CASSQQGNYEQYF
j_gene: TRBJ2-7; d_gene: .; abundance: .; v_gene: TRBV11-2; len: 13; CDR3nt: TGTGCCAGCAGCTTATGGGAGATGGACGAGCAGTACTTC; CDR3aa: CASSLWEMDEQYF
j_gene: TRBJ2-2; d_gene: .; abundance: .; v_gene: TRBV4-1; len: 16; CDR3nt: TGCGCCAGCAGCCTCAAAGGGGGGTCTAACACCGGGGAGCTGTTTTTT; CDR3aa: CASSLKGGSNTGELFF
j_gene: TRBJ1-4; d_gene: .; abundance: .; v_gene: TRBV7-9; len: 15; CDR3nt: TGTGCCAGCAGCTTAGACAGGCTCGGCGGTGAAAAACTGTTTTTT; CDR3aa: CASSLDRLGGEKLFF
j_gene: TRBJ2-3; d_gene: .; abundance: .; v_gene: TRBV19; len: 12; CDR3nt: TGTGCCGGCCCTAGCATCCCAGATACGCAGTATTTT; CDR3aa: CAGPSIPDTQYF
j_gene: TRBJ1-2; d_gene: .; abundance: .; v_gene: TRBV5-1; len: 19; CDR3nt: TGCGCCAGCAGCTTCCCCCGGGCGGAGGGCCCCGTAGTTAACTATGGCTACACCTTC; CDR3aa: CASSFPRAEGPVVNYGYTF
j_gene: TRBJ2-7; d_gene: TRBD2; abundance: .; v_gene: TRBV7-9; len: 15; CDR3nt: TGTGCCAGCAGCCCTTGGACTAGCGGGACCTACGAGCAGTACTTC; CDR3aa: CASSPWTSGTYEQYF
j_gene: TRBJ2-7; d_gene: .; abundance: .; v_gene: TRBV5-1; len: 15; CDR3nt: TGCGCCAGCAGCTTGGGGCTGGGAATAGCCTACGAGCAGTACTTC; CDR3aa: CASSLGLGIAYEQYF
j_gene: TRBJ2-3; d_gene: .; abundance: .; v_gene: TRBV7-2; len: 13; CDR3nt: TGTGCCAGCAGCACGGCATTCACAGATACGCAGTATTTT; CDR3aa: CASSTAFTDTQYF
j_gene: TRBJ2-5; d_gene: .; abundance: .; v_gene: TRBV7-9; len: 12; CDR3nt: TGTGCCAGCAGCCCTCCCCTAGAGACCCAGTACTTC; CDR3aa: CASSPPLETQYF
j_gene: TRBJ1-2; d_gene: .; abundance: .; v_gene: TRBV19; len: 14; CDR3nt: TGTGCCAGTAGTCCCTCATACGGACTATATGGCTACACCTTC; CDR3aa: CASSPSYGLYGYTF
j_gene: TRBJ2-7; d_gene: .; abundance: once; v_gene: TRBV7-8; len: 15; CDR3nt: TGTGCCAGCAGCTCCGCCCGCGGGGCTGTTTACGAGCAGTACTTC; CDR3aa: CASSSARGAVYEQYF
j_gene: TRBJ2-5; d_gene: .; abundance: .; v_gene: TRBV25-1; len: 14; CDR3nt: TGTGCCAGCAGTGAATCTATTACGGGAGAGACCCAGTACTTC; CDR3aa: CASSESITGETQYF
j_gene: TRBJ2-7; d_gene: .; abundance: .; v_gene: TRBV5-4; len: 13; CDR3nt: TGTGCCAGCAGCGAGGGCCTTTTCGACGAGCAGTACTTC; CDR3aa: CASSEGLFDEQYF
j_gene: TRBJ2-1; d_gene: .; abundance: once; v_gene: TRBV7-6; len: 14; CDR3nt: TGTGCCAGCAGCTTAGCGGCTCCGCTCAATGAGCAGTTCTTC; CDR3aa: CASSLAAPLNEQFF
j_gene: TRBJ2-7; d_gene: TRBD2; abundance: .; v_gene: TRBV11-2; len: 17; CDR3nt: TGTGCCAGCAGCTTAGATCCCCTAGCGGGTCCCTCCTACGAGCAGTACTTC; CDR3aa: CASSLDPLAGPSYEQYF
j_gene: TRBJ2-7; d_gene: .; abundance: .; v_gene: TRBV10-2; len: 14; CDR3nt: TGCGCCAGCAGTGAGTCGGTTGGTTTTTACGAGCAGTACTTC; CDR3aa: CASSESVGFYEQYF
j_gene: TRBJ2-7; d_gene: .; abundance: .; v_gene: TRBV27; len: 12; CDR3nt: TGTGCCAGCAGTTTACAGGGTTACGAGCAGTACTTC; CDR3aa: CASSLQGYEQYF
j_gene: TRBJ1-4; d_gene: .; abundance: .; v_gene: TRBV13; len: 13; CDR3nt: TGTGCCAGCAGCTTACTGGCTAATGAAAAACTGTTTTTT; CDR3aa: CASSLLANEKLFF
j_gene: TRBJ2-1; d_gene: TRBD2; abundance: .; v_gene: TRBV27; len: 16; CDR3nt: TGTGCCAGCAGTACGGGACTAGCGGGAGCACCGGGTGAGCAGTTCTTC; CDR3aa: CASSTGLAGAPGEQFF
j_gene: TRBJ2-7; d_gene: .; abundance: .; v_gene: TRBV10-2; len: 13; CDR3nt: TGCGCCAGCAGGGAATCGAGGATGAGGGAGCAGTACTTC; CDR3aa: CASRESRMREQYF
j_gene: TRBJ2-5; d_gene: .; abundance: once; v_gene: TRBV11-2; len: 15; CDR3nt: TGTGCCAGCATCTCCGGGGGGGGACAGAAAGAGACCCAGTACTTC; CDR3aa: CASISGGGQKETQYF
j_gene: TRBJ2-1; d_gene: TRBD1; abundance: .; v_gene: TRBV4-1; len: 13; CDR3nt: TGCGCCAGCAGCCAGACAGGGTACAATGAGCAGTTCTTC; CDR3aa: CASSQTGYNEQFF
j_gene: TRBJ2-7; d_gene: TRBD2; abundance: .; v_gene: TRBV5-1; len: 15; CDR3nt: TGCGCCAGCAGCTCGGGGACTAGCGGGAGGGGAGAGCAGTACTTC; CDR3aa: CASSSGTSGRGEQYF
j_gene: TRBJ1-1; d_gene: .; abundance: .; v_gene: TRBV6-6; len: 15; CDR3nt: TGTGCCAGCAGTTACAGAGGTTTGACACACCGGGGGGCTTTCTTT; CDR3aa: CASSYRGLTHRGAFF